Listed below are T cell receptor beta chains from one sample, sequenced in a study of T cells after yellow fever vaccination. TCRdb re-derived calls from the 5' RACE reads in MiXCR, one entry per CDR3 protein. The data hold 200,000 to 300,000 distinct CDR3 sequences, with 10% to 15% observed a single time. The sequenced sample was CD4+ T cells sorted from PBMCs, obtained 45 days after the yellow fever booster vaccination. Receptor source: a man aged 25-45 years who received the YFV17D yellow fever vaccine. Each CDR3 is given with its conserved first and last residue. The order of the fields is V gene, clone size, D gene, J gene, CDR3 protein, CDR3 DNA. A D gene is named only where the DNA matches it firmly. The size entry is marked missing in some rows and otherwise reads once, few, many or a size class.

v_gene: TRBV28; abundance: .; d_gene: TRBD1; j_gene: TRBJ2-5; CDR3aa: CASTPGQEETQYF; CDR3nt: TGTGCCAGCACTCCGGGACAGGAAGAGACCCAGTACTTC
v_gene: TRBV12-3/TRBV12-4; abundance: .; d_gene: .; j_gene: TRBJ2-1; CDR3aa: CASSSRGVKGYEQFF; CDR3nt: TGTGCCAGCAGTAGCAGGGGGGTAAAGGGCTATGAGCAGTTCTTC
v_gene: TRBV5-1; abundance: few; d_gene: TRBD2; j_gene: TRBJ2-5; CDR3aa: CASSVGLAVQETQYF; CDR3nt: TGCGCCAGCAGCGTGGGACTAGCGGTGCAAGAGACCCAGTACTTC
v_gene: TRBV24-1; abundance: .; d_gene: .; j_gene: TRBJ2-3; CDR3aa: CATSDSAPGQQGTDTQYF; CDR3nt: TGTGCCACCAGTGATTCCGCCCCAGGGCAACAAGGGACAGATACGCAGTATTTT
v_gene: TRBV7-3; abundance: few; d_gene: TRBD2; j_gene: TRBJ2-2; CDR3aa: CASSLTLAVGELFF; CDR3nt: TGTGCCAGCAGCTTAACGCTAGCGGTCGGGGAGCTGTTTTTT
v_gene: TRBV7-2; abundance: .; d_gene: TRBD1; j_gene: TRBJ2-7; CDR3aa: CASSLLYGTGDEQYF; CDR3nt: TGTGCCAGCAGCTTACTATACGGGACAGGGGACGAGCAGTACTTC
v_gene: TRBV10-3; abundance: few; d_gene: TRBD2; j_gene: TRBJ2-1; CDR3aa: CAIRWGRRENNEQFF; CDR3nt: TGTGCCATCAGGTGGGGTCGGCGGGAGAATAATGAGCAGTTCTTC
v_gene: TRBV19; abundance: few; d_gene: .; j_gene: TRBJ2-3; CDR3aa: CASSIWLGDSTQYF; CDR3nt: TGTGCCAGTAGTATTTGGTTAGGTGACTCTACGCAGTATTTT
v_gene: TRBV7-2; abundance: few; d_gene: .; j_gene: TRBJ2-5; CDR3aa: CASSLPGGLETQYF; CDR3nt: TGTGCCAGCAGCTTGCCTGGGGGGCTGGAGACCCAGTACTTC
v_gene: TRBV27; abundance: few; d_gene: .; j_gene: TRBJ2-7; CDR3aa: CASSYKRGSPYEQYF; CDR3nt: TGTGCCAGCAGCTACAAAAGGGGGTCCCCCTACGAGCAGTACTTC
v_gene: TRBV30; abundance: .; d_gene: .; j_gene: TRBJ1-1; CDR3aa: CAWNLIYTEAFF; CDR3nt: TGTGCCTGGAATCTGATCTACACTGAAGCTTTCTTT
v_gene: TRBV7-2; abundance: few; d_gene: .; j_gene: TRBJ1-6; CDR3aa: CASRDRTASSYNSPLHF; CDR3nt: TGTGCCAGCAGGGACAGAACTGCTAGCTCCTATAATTCACCCCTCCACTTT
v_gene: TRBV5-1; abundance: few; d_gene: .; j_gene: TRBJ1-6; CDR3aa: CASSLGPGGVVSPLHF; CDR3nt: TGCGCCAGCAGCTTGGGGCCCGGCGGGGTGGTTTCACCCCTCCACTTT
v_gene: TRBV3-1; abundance: few; d_gene: .; j_gene: TRBJ2-7; CDR3aa: CASSQRYDEQYF; CDR3nt: TGTGCCAGCAGCCAACGCTACGACGAGCAGTACTTC
v_gene: TRBV5-1; abundance: .; d_gene: TRBD1; j_gene: TRBJ2-2; CDR3aa: CASSFQGAGTGELFF; CDR3nt: TGCGCCAGCAGCTTCCAGGGGGCTGGCACCGGGGAGCTGTTTTTT
v_gene: TRBV5-4; abundance: once; d_gene: TRBD2; j_gene: TRBJ2-5; CDR3aa: CASSLGGLAGVGETQYF; CDR3nt: TGTGCCAGCAGCTTGGGGGGACTAGCGGGAGTTGGAGAGACCCAGTACTTC
v_gene: TRBV18; abundance: many; d_gene: .; j_gene: TRBJ1-2; CDR3aa: CASSPRQVYGYTF; CDR3nt: TGTGCCAGCTCACCACGGCAAGTCTATGGCTACACCTTC
v_gene: TRBV28; abundance: few; d_gene: .; j_gene: TRBJ2-3; CDR3aa: CASSLYDHPNTDTQYF; CDR3nt: TGTGCCAGCAGTTTATATGACCACCCCAACACAGATACGCAGTATTTT
v_gene: TRBV7-2; abundance: .; d_gene: .; j_gene: TRBJ2-3; CDR3aa: CSSSPFGLSTDTQYF; CDR3nt: TGTTCCAGCAGCCCCTTCGGGCTAAGCACAGATACGCAGTATTTT
v_gene: TRBV6-1; abundance: few; d_gene: .; j_gene: TRBJ2-3; CDR3aa: CASSRTSRTDTQYF; CDR3nt: TGTGCCAGCAGCCGTACTAGTCGAACAGATACGCAGTATTTT
v_gene: TRBV20-1; abundance: .; d_gene: TRBD1; j_gene: TRBJ1-1; CDR3aa: CSAKTGLPLEAFF; CDR3nt: TGCAGTGCAAAGACAGGGCTTCCCTTAGAAGCTTTCTTT
v_gene: TRBV3-1; abundance: few; d_gene: .; j_gene: TRBJ2-5; CDR3aa: CASTLSGARETQYF; CDR3nt: TGTGCCAGCACCCTATCTGGAGCTAGGGAGACCCAGTACTTC